This is a list of T cell receptor beta chains from one sample in a study of cytotoxic CD8 clonotypes in ibrutinib-treated CLL. Libraries were prepared by immunoSEQ multiplex PCR; TCRdb keeps only in-frame clonotypes and omits some of them. The sample contains tens of thousands of clones, roughly 83% of which appear only once. The starting material was PBMCs, obtained after 24 months of ibrutinib treatment. Receptor source: a human donor with chronic lymphocytic leukemia. Each CDR3 is given with its conserved first and last residue. A D gene is named only where the DNA matches it firmly. Size is omitted from some rows. Given values are once, few, many or a class for expanded clones.

size	V	length	J	D	CDR3
once	TRBV9	16	TRBJ2-5	TRBD2	CASSPEALAGVETQYF
NA	TRBV29-1	11	TRBJ1-3	NA	CSVLSGNTIYF
NA	TRBV5-5	11	TRBJ1-2	NA	CASSLEYGYTF
NA	TRBV18	16	TRBJ1-5	TRBD1	CASSPNRQGAGQPQHF
NA	TRBV11-2	15	TRBJ2-7	TRBD1	CASSQGTGAIFEQYF
NA	TRBV7-6	15	TRBJ1-5	TRBD1	CASSLGQGSGQPQHF
NA	TRBV9	15	TRBJ1-1	NA	CASSVGSDMNTEAFF
once	TRBV7-9	19	TRBJ2-7	TRBD2	CASSDPFIFTSGLSTEQYF
NA	TRBV9	15	TRBJ2-7	TRBD2	CASSEEAGPFYEQYF
NA	TRBV5-4	15	TRBJ2-3	NA	CASSRRVGDTDTQYF
NA	TRBV5-1	15	TRBJ2-1	NA	CASSLERALGEEQFF
NA	TRBV5-4	15	TRBJ2-6	NA	CASSMEGIVANVLTF
few	TRBV30	12	TRBJ1-2	NA	CAWSVEGNGYTF
once	TRBV6-6	14	TRBJ1-2	NA	CASSYSGKTEGYTF
NA	TRBV18	15	TRBJ1-5	TRBD1	CASSLLGQGSQPQHF
NA	TRBV27	15	TRBJ2-1	NA	CASSPQPISYNEQFF
few	TRBV5-4	16	TRBJ2-3	TRBD2	CASSPSSGGAADTQYF
NA	TRBV6-1	16	TRBJ2-5	TRBD1	CASSERVTGFQETQYF
few	TRBV6-6	16	TRBJ2-1	NA	CASSSSGGGSYNEQFF
NA	TRBV7-9	19	TRBJ2-3	TRBD2	CASSLGAFSGRAGTDTQYF
NA	TRBV4-1	16	TRBJ2-2	NA	CASSQAGLMRDGELFF
NA	TRBV6-6	13	TRBJ2-4	TRBD1	CASSQDRDDIQYF
NA	TRBV19	13	TRBJ1-2	NA	CASSTGAGYGYTF
NA	TRBV6-6	16	TRBJ2-3	TRBD2	CASSTERAGAADTQYF
NA	TRBV6-4	15	TRBJ2-2	NA	CASSDRGLNTGELFF
many	TRBV12-1	14	TRBJ2-7	NA	CASSSGTRIHEQYF
many	TRBV18	15	TRBJ1-4	NA	CASSQTGGANEKLFF
NA	TRBV13	15	TRBJ2-1	NA	CASSEWREAYNEQFF
NA	TRBV5-6	13	TRBJ2-1	TRBD1	CASSSIDRDRQFF
NA	TRBV28	16	TRBJ2-1	NA	CASSFPPRRENNEQFF
NA	TRBV9	13	TRBJ2-1	NA	CASRGDQSHEQFF
NA	TRBV5-4	15	TRBJ2-7	TRBD1	CASSQGTATSYEQYF
NA	TRBV5-5	15	TRBJ1-2	TRBD1	CASSLETGRDYGYTF
once	TRBV27	14	TRBJ2-7	NA	CASSPGTSFYEQYF
NA	TRBV6-5	13	TRBJ2-2	NA	CATRGPKAGELFF
NA	TRBV7-9	15	TRBJ1-4	NA	CASSLGAAPNEKLFF
NA	TRBV5-1	16	TRBJ2-3	NA	CASSLFGGLSTDTQYF
NA	TRBV5-4	16	TRBJ2-7	TRBD2	CASSLAGTSGSYEQYF
NA	TRBV28	14	TRBJ1-5	NA	CASSYGQHNQPQHF
NA	TRBV6-7	15	TRBJ2-7	NA	CASSYSCDFNYEQYF
NA	TRBV28	12	TRBJ1-4	NA	CASSLKEEKLFF
few	TRBV9	17	TRBJ2-1	NA	CASSVIPSGDQGNEQFF
few	TRBV6-1	17	TRBJ2-7	NA	CASSEDVPPGAGGEQYF
NA	TRBV28	15	TRBJ1-2	TRBD1	CASSPGTGGRGGYTF
NA	TRBV5-6	14	TRBJ2-2	TRBD2	CASRTSGNTGELFF
NA	TRBV5-1	15	TRBJ2-7	NA	CASSLEGTSYYEQYF